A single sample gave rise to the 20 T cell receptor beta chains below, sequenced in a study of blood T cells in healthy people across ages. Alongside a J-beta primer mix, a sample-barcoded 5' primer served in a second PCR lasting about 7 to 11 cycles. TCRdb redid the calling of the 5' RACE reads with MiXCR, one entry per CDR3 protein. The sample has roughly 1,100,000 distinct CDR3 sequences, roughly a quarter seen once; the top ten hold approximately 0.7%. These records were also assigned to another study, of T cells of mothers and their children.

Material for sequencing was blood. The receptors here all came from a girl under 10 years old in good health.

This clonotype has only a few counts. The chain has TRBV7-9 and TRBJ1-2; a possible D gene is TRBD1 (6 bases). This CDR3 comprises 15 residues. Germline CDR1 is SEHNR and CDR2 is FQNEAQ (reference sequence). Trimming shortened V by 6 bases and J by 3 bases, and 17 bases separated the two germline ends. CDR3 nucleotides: TGTGCCAGCAGTATTACAGGGATACACGACTATGGCTACACCTTC. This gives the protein CASSITGIHDYGYTF.

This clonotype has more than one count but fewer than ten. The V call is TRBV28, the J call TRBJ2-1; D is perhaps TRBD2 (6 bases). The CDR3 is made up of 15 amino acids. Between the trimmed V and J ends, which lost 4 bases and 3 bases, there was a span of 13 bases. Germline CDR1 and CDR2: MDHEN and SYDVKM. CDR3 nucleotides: TGTGCCAGCAGTTACGGGGGAGACTACTACAATGAGCAGTTCTTC. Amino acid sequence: CASSYGGDYYNEQFF.

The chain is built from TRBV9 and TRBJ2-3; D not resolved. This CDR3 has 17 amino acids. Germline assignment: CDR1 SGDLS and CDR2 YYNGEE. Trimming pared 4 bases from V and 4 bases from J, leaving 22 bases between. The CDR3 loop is CASSSRPVPLRSDTQYF. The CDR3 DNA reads TGTGCCAGCAGCTCGAGGCCGGTCCCGCTACGTTCAGATACGCAGTATTTT.

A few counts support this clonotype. The CDR3 loop is CASRREGTRGYTF. The CDR3 DNA follows: TGTGCCAGCAGAAGAGAAGGGACGCGAGGCTACACCTTC. This rearrangement joins TRBV12-3 or TRBV12-4 to TRBJ1-2; tentative D call: TRBD1 (5 bases). This CDR3 spans 13 amino acids. The V end was cut by 6 bases, the J end by 8 bases, with 16 bases between.

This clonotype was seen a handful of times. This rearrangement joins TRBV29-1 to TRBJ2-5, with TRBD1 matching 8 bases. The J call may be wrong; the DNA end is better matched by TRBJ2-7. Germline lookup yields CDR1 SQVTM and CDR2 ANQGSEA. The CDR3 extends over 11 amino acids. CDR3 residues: CSVQGAHEQYF. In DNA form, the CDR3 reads TGCAGCGTTCAGGGGGCCCACGAGCAGTACTTC.

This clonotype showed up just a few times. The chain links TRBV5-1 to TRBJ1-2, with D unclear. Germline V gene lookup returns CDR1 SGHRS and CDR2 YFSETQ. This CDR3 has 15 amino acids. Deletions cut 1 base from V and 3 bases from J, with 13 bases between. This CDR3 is CASSLSGTNDYGYTF. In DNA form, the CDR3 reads TGCGCCAGCAGCTTGAGCGGAACGAATGACTATGGCTACACCTTC.

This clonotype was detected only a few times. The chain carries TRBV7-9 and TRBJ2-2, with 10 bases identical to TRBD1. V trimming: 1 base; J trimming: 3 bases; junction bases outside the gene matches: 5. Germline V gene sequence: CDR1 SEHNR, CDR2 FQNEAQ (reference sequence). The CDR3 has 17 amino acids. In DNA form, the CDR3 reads TGTGCCAGCAGCTTAGAGGTGGGACAGGGGTACACCGGGGAGCTGTTTTTT. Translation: CASSLEVGQGYTGELFF.

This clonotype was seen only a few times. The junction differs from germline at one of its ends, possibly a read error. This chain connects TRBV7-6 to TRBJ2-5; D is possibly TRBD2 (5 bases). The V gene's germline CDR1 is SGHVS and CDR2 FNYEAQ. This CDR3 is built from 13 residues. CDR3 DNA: TGTGCCAGCAGGAGGACTCGCCAAGAGACCCAGTATTTC. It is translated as CASRRTRQETQYF.

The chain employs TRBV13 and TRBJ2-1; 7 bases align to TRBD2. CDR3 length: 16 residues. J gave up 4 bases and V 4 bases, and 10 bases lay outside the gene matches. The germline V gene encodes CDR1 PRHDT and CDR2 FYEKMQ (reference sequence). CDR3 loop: CASSSLRELSYNEQFF. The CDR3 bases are TGTGCCAGCAGCTCGCTGCGGGAGTTATCGTACAATGAGCAGTTCTTC.

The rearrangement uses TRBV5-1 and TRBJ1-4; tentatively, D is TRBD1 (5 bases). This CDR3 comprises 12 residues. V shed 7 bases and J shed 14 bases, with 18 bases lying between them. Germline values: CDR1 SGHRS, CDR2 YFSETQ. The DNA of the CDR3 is TGCGCCAGCTGCCCTGGGGAGGGGAGTCTGTTTTTT. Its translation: CASCPGEGSLFF.

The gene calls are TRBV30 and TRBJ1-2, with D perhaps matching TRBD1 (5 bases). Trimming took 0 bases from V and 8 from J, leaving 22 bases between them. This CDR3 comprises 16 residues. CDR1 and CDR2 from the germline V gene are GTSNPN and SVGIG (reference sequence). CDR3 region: CAWSVSHFGAGRGYTF. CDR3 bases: TGTGCCTGGAGTGTATCCCATTTTGGTGCAGGGCGCGGCTACACCTTC.

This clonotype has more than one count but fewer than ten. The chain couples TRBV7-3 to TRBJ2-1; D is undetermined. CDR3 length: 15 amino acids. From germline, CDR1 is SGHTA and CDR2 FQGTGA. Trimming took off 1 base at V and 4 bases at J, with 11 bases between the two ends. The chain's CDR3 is CASSLRADIYNEQFF. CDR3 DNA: TGTGCCAGCAGCTTAAGGGCTGACATTTACAATGAGCAGTTCTTC.

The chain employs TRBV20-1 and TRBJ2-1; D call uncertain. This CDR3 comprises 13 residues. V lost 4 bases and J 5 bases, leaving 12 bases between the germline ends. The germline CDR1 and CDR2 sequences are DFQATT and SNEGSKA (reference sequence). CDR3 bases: TGCAGTGCTACTATAGACCTCAACAATGAGCAGTTCTTC. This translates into CSATIDLNNEQFF.

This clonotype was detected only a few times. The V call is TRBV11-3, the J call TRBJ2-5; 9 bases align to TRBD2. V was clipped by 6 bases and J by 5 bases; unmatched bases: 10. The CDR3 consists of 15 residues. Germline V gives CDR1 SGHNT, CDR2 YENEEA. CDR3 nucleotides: TGTGCCAGCAGAGAAGGGCGGGGGGGCCCTGAGACCCAGTACTTC. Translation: CASREGRGGPETQYF.

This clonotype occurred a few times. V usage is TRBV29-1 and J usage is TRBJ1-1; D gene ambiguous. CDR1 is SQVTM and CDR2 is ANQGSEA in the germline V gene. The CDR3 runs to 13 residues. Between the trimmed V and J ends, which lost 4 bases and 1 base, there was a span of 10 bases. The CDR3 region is CSVGETPNTEAFF. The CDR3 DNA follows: TGCAGCGTTGGAGAGACCCCGAACACTGAAGCTTTCTTT.

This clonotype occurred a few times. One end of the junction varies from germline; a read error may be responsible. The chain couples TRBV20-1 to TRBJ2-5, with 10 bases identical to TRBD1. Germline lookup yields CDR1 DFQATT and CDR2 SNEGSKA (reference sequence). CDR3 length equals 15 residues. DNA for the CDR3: TGCAGTGCAAAACCCGGGACAGGGGACCAAGAGGCCCAGTACTTC. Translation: CSAKPGTGDQEAQYF.

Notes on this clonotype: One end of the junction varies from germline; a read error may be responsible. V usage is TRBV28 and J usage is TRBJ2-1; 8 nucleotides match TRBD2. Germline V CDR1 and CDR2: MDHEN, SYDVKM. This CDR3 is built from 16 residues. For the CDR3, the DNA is TGTGCCAGCAGGGACAGCGGGAGCTTCTCCTACAATGAGCGGTTCTTC. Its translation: CASRDSGSFSYNERFF.

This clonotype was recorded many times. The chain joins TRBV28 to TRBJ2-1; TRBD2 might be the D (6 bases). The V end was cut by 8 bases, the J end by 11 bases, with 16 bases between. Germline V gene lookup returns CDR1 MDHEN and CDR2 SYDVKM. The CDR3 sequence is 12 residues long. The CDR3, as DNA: TGTGCCAGCCGCCCCCGGGAGAGTCAGCAGTTCTTC. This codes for CASRPRESQQFF.

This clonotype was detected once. CDR3 region: CASSLASAGLFDTQYF. CDR3 in DNA: TGTGCCAGCAGCTTAGCTTCGGCAGGGCTCTTTGATACGCAGTATTTT. This chain joins TRBV7-9 and TRBJ2-3; a possible D gene is TRBD1 (5 bases). Germline CDR1 SEHNR, CDR2 FQNEAQ (reference sequence). The CDR3 is made up of 16 amino acids. V lost 0 bases and J 6 bases, leaving 16 bases between the germline ends.

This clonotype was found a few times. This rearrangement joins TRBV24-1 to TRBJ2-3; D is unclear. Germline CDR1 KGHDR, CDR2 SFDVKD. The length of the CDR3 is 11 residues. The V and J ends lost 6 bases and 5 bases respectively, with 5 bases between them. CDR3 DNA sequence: TGTGCCACCAGTAACGTAGATACGCAGTATTTT. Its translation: CATSNVDTQYF.